A selection of T cell receptor beta chains follows, all from one sample in a study of blood T cell repertoires in COVID-19. Sequencing used immunoSEQ multiplex PCR; TCRdb keeps in-frame clones, though not all of them. The sample lists 85,000 to 90,000 clones; approximately 90% were seen once. What was sequenced was peripheral blood. The receptors here all came from a human donor with active COVID-19. The donor label of this sample is uncertain. CDR3s include the opening cysteine and the closing phenylalanine or tryptophan. A D gene is named only where the DNA matches it firmly.

v_gene,d_gene,j_gene,CDR3aa
TRBV7-2,TRBD2,TRBJ2-3,CASSSSLSGGADTQYF
TRBV7-2,TRBD1,TRBJ2-7,CASSYFWGAGGFYEQYF
TRBV2,.,TRBJ1-4,CASSQARGGNEKLFF
TRBV19,TRBD1,TRBJ2-5,CASSKRTGRETQYF
TRBV9,TRBD2,TRBJ2-3,CASSVSAGGTTDTQYF
TRBV2,.,TRBJ2-2,CASSDLGTSGELFF
TRBV11-2,.,TRBJ1-2,CASSLTGETYGYTF
TRBV19,TRBD1,TRBJ1-1,CASSPQQGANTEAFF
TRBV19,TRBD1,TRBJ1-5,CASSGRTGGVQPQHF
TRBV4-3,.,TRBJ1-2,CASSQGAGIHYGYTF
TRBV27,.,TRBJ1-1,CASSFPGTNTEAFF
TRBV4-1,.,TRBJ1-3,CASSQRESGNTIYF
TRBV25-1,TRBD1,TRBJ1-6,CASSEFTGANSPLHF
TRBV2,TRBD2,TRBJ2-1,CASSLPGLAGGNEQFF
TRBV7-8,TRBD2,TRBJ2-7,CASSLNPRGGFSYEQYF
TRBV7-2,.,TRBJ2-7,CASSLDRGGQQYF
TRBV7-8,.,TRBJ1-1,CASSSSTGTTEAFF
TRBV6-5,TRBD2,TRBJ2-7,CASRGGLNEQYF
TRBV19,.,TRBJ1-5,CASRVEVYSNQPQHF
TRBV7-8,.,TRBJ1-4,CASSLRGGRNEKLFF
TRBV28,TRBD2,TRBJ2-1,CASSLKRGYYNEQFF
TRBV7-2,.,TRBJ2-5,CASSYSRGQETQYF
TRBV6-2/TRBV6-3,TRBD2,TRBJ2-1,CASSYPLLAGGSSSYNEQFF
TRBV7-2,.,TRBJ1-6,CASSLGAFGFLRHNSPLHF
TRBV5-4,TRBD1,TRBJ1-4,CASSPGGANEKLFF
TRBV19,.,TRBJ2-5,CASSIKLQETQYF
TRBV6-2/TRBV6-3,TRBD1,TRBJ1-2,CASSPLSTGNYGYTF
TRBV5-1,.,TRBJ2-1,CASSLGQTYNEQFF
TRBV28,TRBD2,TRBJ2-5,CASSLRTSGRETQYF
TRBV7-8,TRBD1,TRBJ2-5,CASSSSGGRLQETQYF
TRBV18,.,TRBJ2-3,CASSPRLVDTQYF
TRBV5-5,.,TRBJ2-7,CASSFGRGYYEQYF
TRBV5-1,.,TRBJ1-6,CASSPAKETGGSPLHF
TRBV5-4,TRBD1,TRBJ1-2,CASSWTGDVYGYTF
TRBV7-3,TRBD1,TRBJ2-7,CASSLRQGYEQYF
TRBV24-1,TRBD1,TRBJ2-3,CATSAVTGGPRDTQYF
TRBV2,.,TRBJ2-3,CASSVERPSTDTQYF
TRBV3-1/TRBV3-2,.,TRBJ2-7,CASSKEAPTKQYF
TRBV5-1,.,TRBJ1-3,CASTWGTGGNTIYF
TRBV19,TRBD1,TRBJ2-2,CASSTGQGGTGELFF
TRBV7-7,.,TRBJ1-5,CASSLGTDQPQHF
TRBV18,.,TRBJ1-4,CASSPAANEKLFF
TRBV7-8,TRBD2,TRBJ2-1,CASNPGGEGGQFF
TRBV5-1,TRBD1,TRBJ2-5,CASSLGDRGPSETQYF
TRBV5-6,.,TRBJ2-1,CASSPHPDRDNEQFF
TRBV6-2/TRBV6-3,TRBD2,TRBJ2-7,CASSPEGGLVPTYEQYF
TRBV7-2,.,TRBJ1-2,CASTPRKYANYGYTF
TRBV9,.,TRBJ1-6,CASSPSRGAADNSPLHF
TRBV19,TRBD1,TRBJ2-5,CASSSDRGETQYF